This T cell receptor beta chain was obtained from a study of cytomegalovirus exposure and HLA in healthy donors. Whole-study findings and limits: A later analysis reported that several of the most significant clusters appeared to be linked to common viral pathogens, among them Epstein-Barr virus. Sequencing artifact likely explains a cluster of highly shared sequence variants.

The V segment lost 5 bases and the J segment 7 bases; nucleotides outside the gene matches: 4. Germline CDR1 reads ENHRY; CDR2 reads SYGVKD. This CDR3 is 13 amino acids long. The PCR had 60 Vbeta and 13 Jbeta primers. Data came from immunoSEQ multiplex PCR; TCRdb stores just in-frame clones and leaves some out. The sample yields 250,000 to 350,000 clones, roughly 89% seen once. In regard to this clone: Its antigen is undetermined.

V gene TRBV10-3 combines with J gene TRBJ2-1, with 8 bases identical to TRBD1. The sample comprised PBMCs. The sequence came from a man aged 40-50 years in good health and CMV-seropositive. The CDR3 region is CAISIGQGNEQFF. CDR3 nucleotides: TGTGCCATCAGTATAGGACAGGGTAATGAGCAGTTCTTC.